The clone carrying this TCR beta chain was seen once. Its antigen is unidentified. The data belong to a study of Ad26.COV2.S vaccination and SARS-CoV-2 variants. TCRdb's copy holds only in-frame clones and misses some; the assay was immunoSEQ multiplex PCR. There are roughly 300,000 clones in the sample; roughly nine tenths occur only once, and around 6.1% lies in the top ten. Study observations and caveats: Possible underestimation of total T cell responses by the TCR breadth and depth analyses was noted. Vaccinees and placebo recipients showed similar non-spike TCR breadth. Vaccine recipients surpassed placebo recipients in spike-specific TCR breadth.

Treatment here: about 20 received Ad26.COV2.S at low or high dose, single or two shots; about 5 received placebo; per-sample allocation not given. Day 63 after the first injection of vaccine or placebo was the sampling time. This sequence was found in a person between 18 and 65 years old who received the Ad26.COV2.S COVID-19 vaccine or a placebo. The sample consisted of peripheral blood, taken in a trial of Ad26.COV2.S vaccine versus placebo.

CDR3 sequence reads: CASSSEGLLSGELFF. CDR3 DNA: TGTGCCAGCAGCTCCGAGGGACTGCTAAGCGGGGAGCTGTTTTTT. The V and J genes are TRBV9 and TRBJ2-2; maybe TRBD2 (6 bases). V was shortened by 4 bases and J by 7 bases, with 17 bases between the two germline ends. Per the germline V gene, CDR1 is SGDLS and CDR2 is YYNGEE. The CDR3 consists of 15 residues.